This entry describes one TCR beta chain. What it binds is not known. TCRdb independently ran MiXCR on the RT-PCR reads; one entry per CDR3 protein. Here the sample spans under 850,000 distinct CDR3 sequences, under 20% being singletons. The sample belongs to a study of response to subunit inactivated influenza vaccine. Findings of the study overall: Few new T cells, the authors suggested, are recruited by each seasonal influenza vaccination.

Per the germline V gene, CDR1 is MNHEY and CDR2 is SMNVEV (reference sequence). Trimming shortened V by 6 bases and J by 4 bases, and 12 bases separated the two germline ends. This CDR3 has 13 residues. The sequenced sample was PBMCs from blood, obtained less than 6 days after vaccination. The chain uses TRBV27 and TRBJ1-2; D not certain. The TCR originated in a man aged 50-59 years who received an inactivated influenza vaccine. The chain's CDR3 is CASSPPGSYGYTF. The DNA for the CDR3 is TGTGCCAGCAGCCCTCCCGGAAGCTATGGCTACACCTTC.